This TCR beta chain came from a study of radiotherapy plus CTLA-4 blockade in lung cancer (dated by TCRdb to between 2017 and 2018). Some background on the complete study: Among enrolled patients, under 20% had an objective response and roughly 31% reached disease control. Study-wide conclusions, independent of this receptor: After treatment with radiotherapy and ipilimumab, TCR clones that originated in tumors expanded in peripheral blood. The strongest predictors of response, as reported, were early dynamic changes in blood T cell clones along with a rise in serum interferon-beta after radiation.

With regard to this clone: The antigen this receptor binds is unknown. The input lacks base qualities; no much larger clone sits a single base away.

V is clipped by 2 bases and J by 6 bases, and the sequence between their germline boundaries is 14 bases long. The CDR3 starts with the cysteine, ends with the phenylalanine, and has 15 residues. Of all the DNA, just the CDR3 is kept, 45 bases in frame from base 1. According to the germline V gene, CDR1 reads LGHNA and CDR2 reads YNFKEQ. The study tested focal radiation therapy combined with CTLA-4 blockade (ipilimumab) in patients with chemo-refractory metastatic non-small-cell lung cancer. The library relied on the immunoSEQ multiplex PCR assay. TCRdb mirrors the immuneACCESS table, restricted to in-frame sequences. Some clones are absent from its copies; in checked studies, under half trace to an unresolved V gene, and the reason for the others is unknown. Within this sample are approximately 80,000 clones, with 70% to 85% of them counted one time only. The top ten clones comprise 0.65% to 0.85% of the sample.

The source of this sequence is a human donor with non-small cell lung cancer who had stable disease on radiotherapy plus ipilimumab. The chain employs TRBV4-2 and TRBJ2-1, and perhaps TRBD1 as D gene, on 5 matching bases. This sample comprised peripheral blood, obtained from a patient treated with radiotherapy plus ipilimumab. The CDR3 in this case is CASSQLLTASNEQFF. The DNA sequence follows: TGTGCCAGCAGCCAACTATTGACAGCTTCCAATGAGCAGTTCTTC.